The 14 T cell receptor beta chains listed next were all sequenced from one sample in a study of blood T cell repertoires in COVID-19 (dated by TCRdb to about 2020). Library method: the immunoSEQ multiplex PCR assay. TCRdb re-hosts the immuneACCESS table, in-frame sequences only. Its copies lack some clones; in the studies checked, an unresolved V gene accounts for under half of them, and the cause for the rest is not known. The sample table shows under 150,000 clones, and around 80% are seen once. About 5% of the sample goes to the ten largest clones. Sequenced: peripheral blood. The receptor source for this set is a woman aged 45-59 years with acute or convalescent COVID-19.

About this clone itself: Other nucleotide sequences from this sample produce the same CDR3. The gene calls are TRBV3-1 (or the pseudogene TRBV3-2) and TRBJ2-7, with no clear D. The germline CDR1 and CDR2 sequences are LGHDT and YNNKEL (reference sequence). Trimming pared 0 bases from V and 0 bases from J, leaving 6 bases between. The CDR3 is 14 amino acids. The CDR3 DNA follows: TGTGCCAGCAGCCAAGACCCCAGCTCCTACGAGCAGTACTTC. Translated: CASSQDPSSYEQYF.

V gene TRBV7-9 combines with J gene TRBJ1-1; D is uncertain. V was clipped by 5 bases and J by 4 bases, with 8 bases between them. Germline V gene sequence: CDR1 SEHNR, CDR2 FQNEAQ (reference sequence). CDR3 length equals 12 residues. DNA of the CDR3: TGTGCCAGCAGCCCAGTGTTCACTGAAGCTTTCTTT. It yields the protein CASSPVFTEAFF.

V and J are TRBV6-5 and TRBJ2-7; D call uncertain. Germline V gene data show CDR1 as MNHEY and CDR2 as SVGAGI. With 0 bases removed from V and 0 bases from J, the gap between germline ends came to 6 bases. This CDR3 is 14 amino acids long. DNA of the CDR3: TGTGCCAGCAGTTACTCGAGGAGCTCCTACGAGCAGTACTTC. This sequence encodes CASSYSRSSYEQYF.

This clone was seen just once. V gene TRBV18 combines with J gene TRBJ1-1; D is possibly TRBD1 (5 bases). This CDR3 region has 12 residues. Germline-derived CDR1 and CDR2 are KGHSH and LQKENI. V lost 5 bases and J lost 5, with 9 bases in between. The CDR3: CASSGRTTEAFF. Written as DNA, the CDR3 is TGTGCCAGCTCAGGGAGGACAACTGAAGCTTTCTTT.

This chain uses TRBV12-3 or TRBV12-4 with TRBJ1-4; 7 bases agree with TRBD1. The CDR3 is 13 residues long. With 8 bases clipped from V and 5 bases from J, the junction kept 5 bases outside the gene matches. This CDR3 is CASGRGINEKLFF. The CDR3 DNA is TGTGCCAGCGGCAGGGGGATAAATGAAAAACTGTTTTTT.

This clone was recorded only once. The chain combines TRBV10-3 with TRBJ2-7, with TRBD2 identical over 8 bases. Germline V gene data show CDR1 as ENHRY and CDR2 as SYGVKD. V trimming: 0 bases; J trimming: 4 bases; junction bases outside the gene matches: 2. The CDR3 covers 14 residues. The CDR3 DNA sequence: TGTGCCATCAGTGAGTCGACTAGCGATTACGAGCAGTACTTC. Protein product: CAISESTSDYEQYF.

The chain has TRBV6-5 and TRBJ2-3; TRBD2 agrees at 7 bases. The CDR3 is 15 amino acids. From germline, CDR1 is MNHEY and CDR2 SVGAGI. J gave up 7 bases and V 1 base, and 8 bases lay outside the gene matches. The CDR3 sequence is CASSYWGGVQNTQYF. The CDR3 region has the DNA TGTGCCAGCAGTTACTGGGGGGGGGTGCAGAATACGCAGTATTTT.

The DNA of the CDR3 is TGTGCCAGCAGCCAAGACTCAGGGAGGGCGAACACCATATATTTT. Its protein is CASSQDSGRANTIYF. V usage is TRBV4-2 and J usage is TRBJ1-3; perhaps TRBD1 as D (5 bases). This CDR3 is built from 15 residues. Germline lookup yields CDR1 LGHNA and CDR2 YNFKEQ. The germline V and J ends were trimmed by 0 bases and 7 bases, with 13 bases remaining between them.

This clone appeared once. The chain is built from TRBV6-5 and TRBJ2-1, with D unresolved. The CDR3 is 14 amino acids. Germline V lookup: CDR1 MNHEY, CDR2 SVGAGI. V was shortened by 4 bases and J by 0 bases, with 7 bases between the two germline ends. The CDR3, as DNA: TGTGCCAGCAGTTTAGATAGCTCCTACAATGAGCAGTTCTTC. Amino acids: CASSLDSSYNEQFF.

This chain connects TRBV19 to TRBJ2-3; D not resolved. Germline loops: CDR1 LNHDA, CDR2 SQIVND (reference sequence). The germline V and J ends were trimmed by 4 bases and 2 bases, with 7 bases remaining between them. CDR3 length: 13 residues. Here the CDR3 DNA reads TGTGCCAGTAGTAACTATCTCACAGATACGCAGTATTTT. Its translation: CASSNYLTDTQYF.

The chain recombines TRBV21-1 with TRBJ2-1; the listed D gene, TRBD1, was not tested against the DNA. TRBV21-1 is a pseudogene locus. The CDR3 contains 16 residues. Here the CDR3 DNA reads TGTGCCAGCAGCAAAGAGGGGGAACCTTCCTACAATGAGCAGTTCTTC. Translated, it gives CASSKEGEPSYNEQFF.

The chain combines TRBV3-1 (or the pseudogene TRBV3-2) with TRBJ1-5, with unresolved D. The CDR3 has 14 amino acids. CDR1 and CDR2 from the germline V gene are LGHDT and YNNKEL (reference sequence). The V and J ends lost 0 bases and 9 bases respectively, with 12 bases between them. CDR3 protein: CASSQELTDRPQHF. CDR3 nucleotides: TGTGCCAGCAGCCAAGAGCTAACCGATCGGCCCCAGCATTTT.

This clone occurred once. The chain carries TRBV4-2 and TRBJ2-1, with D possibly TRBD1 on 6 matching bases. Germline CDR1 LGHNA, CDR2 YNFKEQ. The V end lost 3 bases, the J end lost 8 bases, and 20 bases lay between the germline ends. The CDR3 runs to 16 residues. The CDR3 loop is CASSQSTGQAGDEQFF. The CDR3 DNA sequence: TGTGCCAGCAGCCAGTCGACAGGCCAAGCCGGGGATGAGCAGTTCTTC.

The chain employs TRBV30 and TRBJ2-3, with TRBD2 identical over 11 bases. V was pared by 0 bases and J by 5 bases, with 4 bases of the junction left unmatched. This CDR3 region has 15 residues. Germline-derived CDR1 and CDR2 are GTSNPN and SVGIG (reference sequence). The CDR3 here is CAWSVSGGARDTQYF. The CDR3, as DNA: TGTGCCTGGAGTGTTAGCGGGGGGGCTAGAGATACGCAGTATTTT.